This entry is about one TCR beta chain. This sample was taken from a study of patients and donors after allogeneic stem cell transplantation. TCRdb itself ran the RT-PCR reads through MiXCR, one entry per CDR3 protein. The sample lists a few hundred thousand distinct CDR3 sequences; 14% were seen once. The CDR3 loop spans 16 amino acids. CDR1 is SGHRS, CDR2 YFSETQ, per germline. The trim removed 0 bases at V and 4 bases at J, leaving 2 bases unmatched. The genes are TRBV5-1 and TRBJ2-5; 14 bases are a match to TRBD2. Sequencing was performed on blood, either unsorted or a sorted T cell fraction (not recorded which). The receptor was derived from a human donor who was either an allogeneic HSCT recipient or a stem cell or donor lymphocyte infusion donor (not recorded which). It is not recorded whose cells these are; they may come from a transplant donor. CDR3 sequence reads: CASSLETSGGAETQYF. CDR3 nucleotides: TGCGCCAGCAGCTTGGAGACTAGCGGGGGGGCAGAGACCCAGTACTTC.